The TCR beta chain described here comes from a study of cytotoxic CD8 clonotypes in ibrutinib-treated CLL. Regarding the study as a whole: Private clonotypes, not public ones, expanded at ibrutinib response.

The ends were cut back, 0 bases at V and 0 bases at J, with 8 bases in the middle. The CDR3 has 15 residues. Germline CDR1 and CDR2: SGHRS and YFSETQ. Generated by immunoSEQ multiplex PCR, the TCRdb table keeps only in-frame clones and is missing some. The repertoire consists of about 330,000 clones, with roughly 70% occurring once and the leading ten covering roughly 6.8%. Concerning this clone: Its matching antigen is unknown.

The sequences come from PBMCs, collected after 36 months of ibrutinib treatment. The sequence came from a human donor with chronic lymphocytic leukemia. J is TRBJ2-3 and V is TRBV5-1; D not certain. The CDR3 nucleotides are TGCGCCAGCAGCTTGGGGGCCGTAAGCACAGATACGCAGTATTTT. It is translated as CASSLGAVSTDTQYF. The variable domain in full, completed from reference TRBV5-1 and TRBJ2-3, reads KAGVTQTPRYLIKTRGQQVTLSCSPISGHRSVSWYQQTPGQGLQFLFEYFSETQRNKGNFPGRFSGRQFSNSRSEMNVSTLELGDSALYLCASSLGAVSTDTQYFGPGTRLTVL.